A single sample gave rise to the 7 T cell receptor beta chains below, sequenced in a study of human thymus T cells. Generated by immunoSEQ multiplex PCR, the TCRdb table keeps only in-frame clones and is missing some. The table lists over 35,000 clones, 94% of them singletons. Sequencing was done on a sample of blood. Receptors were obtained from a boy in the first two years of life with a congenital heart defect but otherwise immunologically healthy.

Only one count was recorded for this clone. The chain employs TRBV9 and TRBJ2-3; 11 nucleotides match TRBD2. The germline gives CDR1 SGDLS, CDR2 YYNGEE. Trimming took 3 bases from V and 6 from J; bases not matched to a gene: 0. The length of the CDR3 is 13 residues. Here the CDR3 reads CASSGTSGDTQYF. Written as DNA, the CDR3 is TGTGCCAGCAGCGGGACTAGCGGGGATACGCAGTATTTT.

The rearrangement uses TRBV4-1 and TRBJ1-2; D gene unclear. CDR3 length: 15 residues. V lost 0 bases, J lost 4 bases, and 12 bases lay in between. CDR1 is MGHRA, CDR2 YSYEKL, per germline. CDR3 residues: CASSQDTGISYGYTF. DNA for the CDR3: TGCGCCAGCAGCCAAGATACGGGTATAAGCTATGGCTACACCTTC.

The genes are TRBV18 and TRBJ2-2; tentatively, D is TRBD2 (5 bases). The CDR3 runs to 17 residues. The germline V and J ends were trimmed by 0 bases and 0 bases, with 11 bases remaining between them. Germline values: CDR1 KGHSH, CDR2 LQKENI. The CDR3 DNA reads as TGTGCCAGCTCACCACCCCAGGACTTCGCGAACACCGGGGAGCTGTTTTTT. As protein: CASSPPQDFANTGELFF.

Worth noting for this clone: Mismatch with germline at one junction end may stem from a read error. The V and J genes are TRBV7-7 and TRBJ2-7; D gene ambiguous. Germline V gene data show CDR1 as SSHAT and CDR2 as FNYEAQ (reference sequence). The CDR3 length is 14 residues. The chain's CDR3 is CASSLGVNSYEQYF. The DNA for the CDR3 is TGTGCTAGCAGCTTAGGAGTCAACTCCTACGAGCAGTACTTC.

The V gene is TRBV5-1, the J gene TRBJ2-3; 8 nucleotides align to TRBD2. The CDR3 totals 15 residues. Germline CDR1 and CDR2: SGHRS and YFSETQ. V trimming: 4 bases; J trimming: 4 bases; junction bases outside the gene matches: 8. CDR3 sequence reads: CASSHSGEVADTQYF. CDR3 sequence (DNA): TGCGCCAGCAGCCATAGCGGGGAAGTCGCAGATACGCAGTATTTT.

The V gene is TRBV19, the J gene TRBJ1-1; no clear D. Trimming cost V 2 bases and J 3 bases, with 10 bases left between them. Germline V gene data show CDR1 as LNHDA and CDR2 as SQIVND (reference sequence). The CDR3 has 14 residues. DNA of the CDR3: TGTGCCAGTAGTATAATTAACCGGGACACTGAAGCTTTCTTT. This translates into CASSIINRDTEAFF.

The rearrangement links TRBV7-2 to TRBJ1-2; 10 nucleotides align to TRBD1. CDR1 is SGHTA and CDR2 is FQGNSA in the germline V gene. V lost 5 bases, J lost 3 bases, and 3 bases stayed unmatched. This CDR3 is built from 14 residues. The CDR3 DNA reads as TGTGCCAGCAGCCGAGACAGGGGGCACTATGGCTACACCTTC. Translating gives CASSRDRGHYGYTF.